The next 23 T cell receptor beta chains were all read from a single sample in a study of T cells after posttransplantation cyclophosphamide. Cyclophosphamide on days +3 and +4 followed busulfan-fludarabine conditioning and a marrow graft. Profiled with immunoSEQ multiplex PCR; TCRdb holds only in-frame clones, not every one. Recorded here are more than 10,000 clones, none singletons. The source was PBMCs, collected after allogeneic stem cell transplant with posttransplant cyclophosphamide. The receptors were gathered from a female patient in her thirties or forties who received an allogeneic stem cell transplant from an unrelated donor, was CMV-positive, and had acute GVHD only. Part of the T cell pool may stem from the graft donor.

This clone has a handful of counts. The rearrangement links TRBV10-3 to TRBJ2-1, with 8 positions matching TRBD2. This CDR3 has 13 amino acids. Germline values: CDR1 ENHRY, CDR2 SYGVKD. With V trimmed by 10 bases and J by 9 bases, 11 bases remained unmatched. CDR3 amino acids: CANSGAAEVEQFF. In DNA form, the CDR3 reads TGTGCCAATAGCGGGGCGGCGGAGGTTGAGCAGTTCTTC.

This clone was detected many times. The V and J genes are TRBV2 and TRBJ1-2, with TRBD1 matching over 9 bases. The trim removed 7 bases at V and 9 bases at J, leaving 9 bases unmatched. The CDR3 is made up of 13 amino acids. The germline V gene encodes CDR1 SNHLY and CDR2 FYNNEI. CDR3 in amino acids: CASTMDRGVRYTF. The CDR3 DNA follows: TGTGCCAGCACCATGGACAGGGGTGTTCGCTACACCTTC.

The rearrangement joins TRBV9 to TRBJ1-2; TRBD1 matches at 11 bases. The CDR3 loop spans 14 amino acids. The V and J ends lost 4 bases and 8 bases, in that order; junction bases with no gene match: 7. Germline loops: CDR1 SGDLS, CDR2 YYNGEE. CDR3 DNA: TGTGCCAGCAGCCACGGACAGGGGGCCTACGGCTACACCTTC. Its protein product is CASSHGQGAYGYTF.

There are many counts of this clone. The sample carries other DNA sequences with the same CDR3. The chain joins TRBV7-9 to TRBJ1-1, with D tentatively TRBD1 (6 bases). CDR1 is SEHNR, CDR2 FQNEAQ, per germline (reference sequence). V gave up 4 bases and J gave up 4 bases, with 19 bases separating them. The CDR3 has 16 residues. The CDR3 sequence is CASSSPKGQGGTEAFF. For the CDR3, the DNA is TGTGCCAGCAGCTCACCTAAGGGGCAAGGGGGCACTGAAGCTTTCTTT.

This clone was counted many times. The rearrangement links TRBV28 to TRBJ2-5; 7 nucleotides line up with TRBD1. V shed 6 bases, J shed 2 bases, and the junction held 12 bases outside the gene matches. This CDR3 contains 16 residues. CDR1 and CDR2 from the germline V gene are MDHEN and SYDVKM. This chain's CDR3 is CASSQVQTGRQETQYF. CDR3 DNA: TGTGCCAGCAGCCAGGTCCAGACAGGGCGACAAGAGACCCAGTACTTC.

This clone was detected many times. J is TRBJ1-5 and V is TRBV19, with 7 bases aligning to TRBD1. Per the germline V gene, CDR1 is LNHDA and CDR2 is SQIVND (reference sequence). This CDR3 region has 14 residues. Unmatched junction bases numbered 7, after V lost 6 bases and J lost 5 bases. The CDR3 reads CASSPRGRHQPQHF. DNA of the CDR3: TGTGCCAGTAGCCCTAGGGGGCGTCATCAGCCCCAGCATTTT.

This rearrangement joins TRBV7-9 to TRBJ2-7, with no clear D. Germline CDR1 reads SEHNR; CDR2 reads FQNEAQ (reference sequence). Trimming stripped 3 bases from V and 4 bases from J, with 7 bases between. The CDR3 consists of 12 residues. The CDR3 spells CASSFARYEQYF. CDR3 DNA sequence: TGTGCCAGCAGCTTCGCGAGATACGAGCAGTACTTC.

This clone appeared a few times. V is TRBV5-1 and J is TRBJ2-3; TRBD2 is a possible D gene (7 bases). Germline V lookup: CDR1 SGHRS, CDR2 YFSETQ. The CDR3 sequence is 16 residues long. The V end was cut by 6 bases, the J end by 2 bases, with 19 bases between. CDR3 region: CASTGTVGGATDTQYF. CDR3 in DNA: TGCGCCAGCACCGGGACGGTGGGGGGGGCCACAGATACGCAGTATTTT.

This clone was counted a few times. The CDR3 loop is CSVDSDSTYEQYV. The CDR3 bases are TGCAGCGTTGATTCTGACAGTACCTACGAGCAGTACGTC. The chain joins TRBV29-1 to TRBJ2-7; tentative D call: TRBD1 (5 bases). In germline, CDR1 is SQVTM, CDR2 ANQGSEA. This CDR3 has 13 residues. Trimming shortened V by 3 bases and J by 2 bases, and 11 bases separated the two germline ends.

This clone occurred many times. The rearrangement joins TRBV7-8 to TRBJ2-7; the D is unclear. The CDR3 runs to 15 residues. The germline CDR1 and CDR2 sequences are SGHVS and FQNEAQ. The V end was cut by 0 bases, the J end by 2 bases, with 11 bases between. The CDR3 region is CASSLADTVTYEQYF. The CDR3 bases are TGTGCCAGCAGCTTAGCCGATACAGTAACCTACGAGCAGTACTTC.

This clone has only a few counts. The V gene is TRBV11-3, the J gene TRBJ2-1, with D maybe TRBD2 (6 bases). The CDR3 is 18 amino acids. Germline V gene data show CDR1 as SGHNT and CDR2 as YENEEA. V lost 0 bases and J 4 bases, leaving 19 bases between the germline ends. DNA of the CDR3: TGTGCCAGCAGCTTAGATAGTGGGGCGGGACCCCGATACAATGAGCAGTTCTTC. Translation gives CASSLDSGAGPRYNEQFF.

This clone was recorded at least ten times. The chain recombines TRBV30 with TRBJ2-1, with D possibly TRBD1 on 6 matching bases. V lost 7 bases and J 9 bases, leaving 10 bases between the germline ends. CDR3 size: 10 residues. Germline V lookup: CDR1 GTSNPN, CDR2 SVGIG (reference sequence). For the CDR3, the DNA is TGTGCCTCAGGGGTGGGTGAGCAGTTCTTC. It specifies CASGVGEQFF. The full variable domain, in which reference TRBV30 and TRBJ2-1 provide the parts outside the CDR3, is SQTIHQWPATLVQPVGSPLSLECTVEGTSNPNLYWYRQAAGRGLQLLFYSVGIGQISSEVPQNLSASRPQDRQFILSSKKLLLSDSGFYLCASGVGEQFFGPGTRLTVL.

The sample holds many counts of this clone. This chain uses TRBV2 with TRBJ2-2; D remains ambiguous. CDR3 length: 11 residues. Germline loops: CDR1 SNHLY, CDR2 FYNNEI. The V end lost 5 bases, the J end lost 7 bases, and 5 bases lay between the germline ends. The CDR3 bases are TGTGCCAGCAGTTACAACGGGGAGCTGTTTTTT. It translates to CASSYNGELFF.

This clone was counted at least ten times. The V gene is TRBV7-9, the J gene TRBJ2-7; 11 bases line up with TRBD1. The germline gives CDR1 SEHNR, CDR2 FQNEAQ (reference sequence). This CDR3 has 16 residues. The junction had 4 bases not matched to a gene; V was cut back by 1 base and J by 2 bases. The CDR3 DNA reads as TGTGCCAGCAGCTTAGGGGGGACAGGGGGGGCCTACGAGCAGTACTTC. This gives the protein CASSLGGTGGAYEQYF.

This clone was seen many times. The J gene is TRBJ2-5, the V gene TRBV30; D gene uncertain. V dropped 7 bases and J dropped 5 bases, with 20 bases sitting between them. The germline CDR1 and CDR2 sequences are GTSNPN and SVGIG (reference sequence). The CDR3 has 14 amino acids. CDR3 nucleotides: TGTGCCTCAGACTTACACCAAGGCCGTGAGACCCAGTACTTC. Translated, it gives CASDLHQGRETQYF.

This clone was counted ten times or more. The chain carries TRBV5-4 and TRBJ1-5; TRBD1 is a possible D gene (6 bases). The CDR3 covers 14 residues. Germline V gives CDR1 SGHNT, CDR2 YYREEE (reference sequence). V dropped 4 bases and J dropped 4 bases, with 12 bases sitting between them. The CDR3 DNA sequence: TGTGCCAGCAGCCAACAGGGTTGGAATCAGCCCCAGCATTTT. This codes for CASSQQGWNQPQHF. Based on the CDR3 plus reference TRBV5-4 and TRBJ1-5, the full variable domain is ETGVTQSPTHLIKTRGQQVTLRCSSQSGHNTVSWYQQALGQGPQFIFQYYREEENGRGNFPPRFSGLQFPNYSSELNVNALELDDSALYLCASSQQGWNQPQHFGDGTRLSIL.

This clone was observed at least ten times. The rearrangement links TRBV19 to TRBJ1-1; possibly TRBD1 for D (5 bases). From germline, CDR1 is LNHDA and CDR2 SQIVND (reference sequence). The CDR3 contains 17 residues. Trimming left V 5 bases short and J 1 base short, with 20 bases between. The CDR3 sequence is CASSRPPHRRANTEAFF. In nucleotides, the CDR3 is TGTGCCAGTAGTCGGCCCCCCCACAGGAGGGCGAACACTGAAGCTTTCTTT.

The chain has TRBV28 and TRBJ2-3; D not resolved. Germline CDR1 is MDHEN and CDR2 is SYDVKM. The CDR3 runs to 14 residues. The germline V and J ends were trimmed by 3 bases and 5 bases, with 12 bases remaining between them. The CDR3: CASSFNGPQDTQYF. As DNA, the CDR3 is TGTGCCAGCAGTTTTAATGGGCCACAAGATACGCAGTATTTT.

The CDR3 nucleotides read TGTGCCAGCAGCCCTGGGAGGGGGAACACCGGGGAGCTGTTTTTT. Its translation: CASSPGRGNTGELFF. This chain uses TRBV21-1 with TRBJ2-2; the DNA was not used to check the table's D call, TRBD2. TRBV21-1 represents a pseudogene. The CDR3 contains 15 residues.

V and J are TRBV7-2 and TRBJ2-5, with 8 positions matching TRBD2. This CDR3 contains 15 residues. Germline CDR1 SGHTA, CDR2 FQGNSA. V lost 1 base, J lost 5 bases, and 6 bases stayed unmatched. The CDR3 bases are TGTGCCAGCAGCTTAGACGGGGGGGCCTTCGAGACCCAGTACTTC. Its translation is CASSLDGGAFETQYF. The whole variable domain, filled in from reference TRBV7-2 and TRBJ2-5, reads GAGVSQSPSNKVTEKGKDVELRCDPISGHTALYWYRQSLGQGLEFLIYFQGNSAPDKSGLPSDRFSAERTGGSVSTLTIQRTQQEDSAVYLCASSLDGGAFETQYFGPGTRLLVL.

This clone has just a few counts. The CDR3 reads CASSPTTGGDEKLFF. The CDR3 bases are TGTGCCAGCTCACCGACGACAGGGGGCGATGAAAAACTGTTTTTT. The chain couples TRBV18 to TRBJ1-4, with 10 bases matching TRBD1. This CDR3 contains 15 residues. Germline loops: CDR1 KGHSH, CDR2 LQKENI. V dropped 3 bases and J dropped 6; count of bases not matched to a gene: 4.

The sample holds a few counts of this clone. The chain employs TRBV28 and TRBJ1-6; D not certain. The CDR3 length is 16 residues. V was pared by 8 bases and J by 4 bases, with 18 bases between. The germline V gene encodes CDR1 MDHEN and CDR2 SYDVKM. CDR3 nucleotide sequence: TGTGCCAGCGAGGAGAGCGCCTCTCCTTATAATTCACCCCTCCACTTT. It codes for CASEESASPYNSPLHF. The complete variable domain, with remaining parts taken from reference TRBV28 and TRBJ1-6, reads DVKVTQSSRYLVKRTGEKVFLECVQDMDHENMFWYRQDPGLGLRLIYFSYDVKMKEKGDIPEGYSVSREKKERFSLILESASTNQTSMYLCASEESASPYNSPLHFGNGTRLTVT.

There are many counts of this clone. The chain recombines TRBV6-5 with TRBJ2-1; 9 bases agree with TRBD2. V was clipped by 0 bases and J by 10 bases; unmatched bases: 7. This CDR3 is built from 15 residues. The V gene's germline CDR1 is MNHEY and CDR2 SVGAGI. CDR3 sequence reads: CASSYSRRGGWEQFF. The CDR3 bases are TGTGCCAGCAGTTACTCGAGGCGGGGGGGCTGGGAGCAGTTCTTC.